This T cell receptor (beta chain) comes out of a study of CD8 T cells in ankylosing spondylitis. Study results and limitations: It was reported that disease-linked clones were significantly enriched in matched ankylosing spondylitis synovial fluid. Reactive arthritis synovial fluid and blood previously showed some of these motif variants. In ankylosing spondylitis blood, a motif of seven or eight highly homologous TCR beta variants appeared characteristic.

TCR beta libraries were made by quantitative 5'-RACE with molecular barcodes. TCRdb recomputed calls from the 5' RACE reads with MiXCR, one row per CDR3 protein. The table has about 140,000 distinct CDR3 sequences, about 7.3% seen once. V was clipped by 2 bases and J by 3 bases; unmatched bases: 7. The CDR3 covers 15 residues. The germline gives CDR1 MNHNS, CDR2 SASEGT. For this clonotype: What it binds is unknown.

This chain connects TRBV6-1 to TRBJ2-7, with TRBD2 matching 7 bases. The TCR comes from a female donor with ankylosing spondylitis or in good health (not recorded which). Source material: blood, either unsorted or a sorted T cell fraction (not recorded which). The CDR3 loop reads CASSETWGGNYEQYF. For the CDR3, the DNA is TGTGCCAGCAGTGAAACTTGGGGGGGGAACTACGAGCAGTACTTC.